This T cell receptor (beta chain) was identified during a study of hypomethylating agent response in myelodysplastic syndrome. Study context: The most frequent mutation was TET2, in 5 of 11 patients.

Some clones are missing from TCRdb's copy, which holds only in-frame ones; the method was immunoSEQ multiplex PCR. The repertoire includes a few thousand clones, about four fifths of them detected once, and around 29% sits in the top ten. V lost 8 bases and J lost 2, with 5 bases in between. This CDR3 is 11 amino acids long. CDR1 and CDR2 (germline): SNHLY, FYNNEI. V gene TRBV2 combines with J gene TRBJ2-3; D unresolved. The clonotype originates from a human donor with myelodysplastic syndrome. The sequences come from bone marrow, collected before or after starting hypomethylating agent treatment for myelodysplastic syndrome (not recorded which). Written as DNA, the CDR3 is TGTGCCAGCCTCCTCACAGATACGCAGTATTTT. Amino acids: CASLLTDTQYF.